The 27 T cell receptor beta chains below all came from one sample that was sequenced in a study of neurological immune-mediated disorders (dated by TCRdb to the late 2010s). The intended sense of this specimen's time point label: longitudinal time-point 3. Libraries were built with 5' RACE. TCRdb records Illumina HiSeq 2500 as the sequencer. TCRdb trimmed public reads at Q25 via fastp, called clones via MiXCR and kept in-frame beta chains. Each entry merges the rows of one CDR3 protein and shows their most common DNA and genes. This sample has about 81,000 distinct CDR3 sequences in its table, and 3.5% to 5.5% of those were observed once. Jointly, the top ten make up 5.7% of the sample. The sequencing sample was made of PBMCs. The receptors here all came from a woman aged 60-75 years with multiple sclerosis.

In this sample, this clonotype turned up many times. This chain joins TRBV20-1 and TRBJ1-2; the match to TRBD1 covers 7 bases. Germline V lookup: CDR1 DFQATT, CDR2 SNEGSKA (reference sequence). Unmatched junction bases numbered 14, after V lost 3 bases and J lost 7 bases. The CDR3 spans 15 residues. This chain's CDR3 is CSASRPAGGVGGYTF. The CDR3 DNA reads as TGCAGTGCTAGTCGTCCAGCAGGGGGGGTAGGTGGCTACACCTTC.

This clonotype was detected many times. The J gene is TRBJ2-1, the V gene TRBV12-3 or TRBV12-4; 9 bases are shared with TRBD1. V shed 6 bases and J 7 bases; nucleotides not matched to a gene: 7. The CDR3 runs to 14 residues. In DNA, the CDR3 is TGTGCCAGCAGCGCGACCGGGACAGGGAATGAGCAGTTCTTC. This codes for CASSATGTGNEQFF.

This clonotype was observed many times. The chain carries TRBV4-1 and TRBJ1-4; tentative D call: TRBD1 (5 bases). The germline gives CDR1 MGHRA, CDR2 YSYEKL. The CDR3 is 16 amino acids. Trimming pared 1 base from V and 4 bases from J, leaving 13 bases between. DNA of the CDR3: TGCGCCAGCAGCCAAGTACCGGGGCGTAATAATGAAAAACTGTTTTTT. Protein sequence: CASSQVPGRNNEKLFF.

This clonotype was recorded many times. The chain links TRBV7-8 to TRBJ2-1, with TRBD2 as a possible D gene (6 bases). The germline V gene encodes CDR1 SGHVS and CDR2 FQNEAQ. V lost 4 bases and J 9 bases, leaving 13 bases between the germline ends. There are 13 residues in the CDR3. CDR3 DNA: TGTGCCAGCAGCTACCGGGGGACGGCTGAGCAGTTCTTC. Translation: CASSYRGTAEQFF. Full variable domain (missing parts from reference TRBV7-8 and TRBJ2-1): GAGVSQSPRYKVAKRGQDVALRCDPISGHVSLFWYQQALGQGPEFLTYFQNEAQLDKSGLPSDRFFAERPEGSVSTLKIQRTQQEDSAVYLCASSYRGTAEQFFGPGTRLTVL.

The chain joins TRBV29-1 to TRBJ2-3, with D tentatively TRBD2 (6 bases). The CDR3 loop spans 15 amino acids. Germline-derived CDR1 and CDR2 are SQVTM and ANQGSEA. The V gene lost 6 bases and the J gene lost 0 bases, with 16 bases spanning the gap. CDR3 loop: CSVSSGGTSTDTQYF. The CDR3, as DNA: TGCAGCGTCTCAAGTGGAGGGACTAGCACAGATACGCAGTATTTT.

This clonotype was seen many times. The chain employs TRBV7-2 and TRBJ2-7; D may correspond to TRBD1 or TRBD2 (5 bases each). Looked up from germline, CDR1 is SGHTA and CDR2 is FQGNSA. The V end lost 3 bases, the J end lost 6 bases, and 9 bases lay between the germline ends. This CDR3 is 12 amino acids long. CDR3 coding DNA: TGTGCCAGCAGCTTCTATGGGGGCGAGCAGTACTTC. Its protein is CASSFYGGEQYF.

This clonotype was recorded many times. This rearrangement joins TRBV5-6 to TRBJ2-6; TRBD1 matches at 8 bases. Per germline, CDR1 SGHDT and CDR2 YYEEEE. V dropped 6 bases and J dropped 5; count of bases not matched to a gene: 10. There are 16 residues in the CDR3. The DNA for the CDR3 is TGTGCCAGCAACTGGGACCGGGACAGGCGGGCCAACGTCCTGACTTTC. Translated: CASNWDRDRRANVLTF.

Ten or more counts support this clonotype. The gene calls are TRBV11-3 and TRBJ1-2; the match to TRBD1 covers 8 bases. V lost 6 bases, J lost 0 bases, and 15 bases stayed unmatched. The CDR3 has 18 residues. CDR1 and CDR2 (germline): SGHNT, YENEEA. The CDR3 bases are TGTGCCAGCAGTGCACTCCGGGACAGGACCCCAGCTAACTATGGCTACACCTTC. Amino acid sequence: CASSALRDRTPANYGYTF. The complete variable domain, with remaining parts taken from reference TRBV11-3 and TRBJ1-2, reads EAGVVQSPRYKIIEKKQPVAFWCNPISGHNTLYWYLQNLGQGPELLIRYENEEAVDDSQLPKDRFSAERLKGVDSTLKIQPAELGDSAVYLCASSALRDRTPANYGYTFGSGTRLTVV.

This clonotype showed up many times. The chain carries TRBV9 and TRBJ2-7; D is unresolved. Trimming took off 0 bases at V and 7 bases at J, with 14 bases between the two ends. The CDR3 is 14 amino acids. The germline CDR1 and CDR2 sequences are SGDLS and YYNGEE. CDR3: CASSVVSGGGEQYF. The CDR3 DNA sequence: TGTGCCAGCAGCGTAGTTTCAGGCGGTGGGGAGCAGTACTTC.

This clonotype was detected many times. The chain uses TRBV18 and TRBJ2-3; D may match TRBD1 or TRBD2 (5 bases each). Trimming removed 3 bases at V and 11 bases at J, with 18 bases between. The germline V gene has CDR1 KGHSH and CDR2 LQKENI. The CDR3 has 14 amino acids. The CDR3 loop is CASSPGTQSRMQYF. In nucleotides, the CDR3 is TGTGCCAGCTCACCCGGGACGCAAAGTCGTATGCAGTATTTT.

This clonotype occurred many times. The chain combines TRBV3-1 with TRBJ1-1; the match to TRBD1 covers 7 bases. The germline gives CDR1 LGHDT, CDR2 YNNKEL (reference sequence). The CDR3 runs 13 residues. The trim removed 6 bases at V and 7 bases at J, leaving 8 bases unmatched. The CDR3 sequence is CASRLGQAVEAFF. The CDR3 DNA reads TGTGCCAGCAGACTTGGACAGGCCGTTGAAGCTTTCTTT.

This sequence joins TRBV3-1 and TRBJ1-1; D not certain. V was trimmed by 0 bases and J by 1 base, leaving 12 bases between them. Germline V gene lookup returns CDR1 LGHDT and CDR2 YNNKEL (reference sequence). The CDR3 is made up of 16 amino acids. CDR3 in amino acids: CASSQEYLPSNTEAFF. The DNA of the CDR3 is TGTGCCAGCAGCCAAGAGTATCTACCCTCGAACACTGAAGCTTTCTTT.

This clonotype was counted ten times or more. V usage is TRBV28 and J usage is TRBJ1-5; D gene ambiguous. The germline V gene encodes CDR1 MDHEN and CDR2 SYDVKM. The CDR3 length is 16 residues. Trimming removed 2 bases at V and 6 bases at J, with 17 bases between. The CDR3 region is CASSLGGNPVIQPQHF. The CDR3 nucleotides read TGTGCCAGCAGTTTAGGAGGTAATCCAGTTATTCAGCCCCAGCATTTT.

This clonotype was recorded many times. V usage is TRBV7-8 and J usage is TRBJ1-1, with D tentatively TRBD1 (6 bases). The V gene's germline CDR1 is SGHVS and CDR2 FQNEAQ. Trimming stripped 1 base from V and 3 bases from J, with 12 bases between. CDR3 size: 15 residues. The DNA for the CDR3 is TGTGCCAGCAGCTTAGGGGGTAGGGGGGACACTGAAGCTTTCTTT. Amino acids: CASSLGGRGDTEAFF.

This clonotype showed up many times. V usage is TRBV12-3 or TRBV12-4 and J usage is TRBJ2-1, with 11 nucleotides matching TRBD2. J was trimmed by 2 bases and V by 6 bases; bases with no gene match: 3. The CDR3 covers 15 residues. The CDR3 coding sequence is TGTGCCAGCAGCTTTAGCGGGGGGGCCTACAATGAGCAGTTCTTC. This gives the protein CASSFSGGAYNEQFF.

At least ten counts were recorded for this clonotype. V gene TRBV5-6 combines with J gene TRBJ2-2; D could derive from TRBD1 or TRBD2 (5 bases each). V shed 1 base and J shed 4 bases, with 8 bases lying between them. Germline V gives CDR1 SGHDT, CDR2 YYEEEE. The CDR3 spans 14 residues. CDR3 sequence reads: CASSLPGPTGELFF. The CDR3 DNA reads TGTGCCAGCAGCTTGCCGGGACCCACCGGGGAGCTGTTTTTT.

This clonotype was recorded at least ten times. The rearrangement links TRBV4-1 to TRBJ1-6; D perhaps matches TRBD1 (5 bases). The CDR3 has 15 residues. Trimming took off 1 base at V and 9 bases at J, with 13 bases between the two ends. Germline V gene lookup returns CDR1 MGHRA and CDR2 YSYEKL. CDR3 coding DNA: TGCGCCAGCAGCCAAGGACTAGGGGCGGTTTCACCCCTCCACTTT. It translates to CASSQGLGAVSPLHF.

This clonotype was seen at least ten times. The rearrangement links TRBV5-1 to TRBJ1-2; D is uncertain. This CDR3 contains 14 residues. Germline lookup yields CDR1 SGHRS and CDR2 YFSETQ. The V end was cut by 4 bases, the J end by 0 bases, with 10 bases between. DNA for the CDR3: TGCGCCAGCAGCCCAACAGAGGCTAACTATGGCTACACCTTC. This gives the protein CASSPTEANYGYTF.

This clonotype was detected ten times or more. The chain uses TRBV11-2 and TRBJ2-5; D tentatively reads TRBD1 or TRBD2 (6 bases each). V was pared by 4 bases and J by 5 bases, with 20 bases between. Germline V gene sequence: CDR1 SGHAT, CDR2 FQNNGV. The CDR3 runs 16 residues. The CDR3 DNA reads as TGTGCCAGCAGCTCTGCAGGGTCGGGGGCTCGGGAGACCCAGTACTTC. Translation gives CASSSAGSGARETQYF.

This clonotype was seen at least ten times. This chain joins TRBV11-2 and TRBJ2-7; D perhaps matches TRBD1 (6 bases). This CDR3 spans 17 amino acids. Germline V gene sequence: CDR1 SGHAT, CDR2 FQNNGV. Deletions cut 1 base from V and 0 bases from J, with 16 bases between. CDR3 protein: CASSLATGRLVSYEQYF. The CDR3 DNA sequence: TGTGCCAGCAGCTTAGCGACAGGAAGATTGGTCTCCTACGAGCAGTACTTC. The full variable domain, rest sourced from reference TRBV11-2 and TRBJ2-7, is EAGVAQSPRYKIIEKRQSVAFWCNPISGHATLYWYQQILGQGPKLLIQFQNNGVVDDSQLPKDRFSAERLKGVDSTLKIQPAKLEDSAVYLCASSLATGRLVSYEQYFGPGTRLTVT.

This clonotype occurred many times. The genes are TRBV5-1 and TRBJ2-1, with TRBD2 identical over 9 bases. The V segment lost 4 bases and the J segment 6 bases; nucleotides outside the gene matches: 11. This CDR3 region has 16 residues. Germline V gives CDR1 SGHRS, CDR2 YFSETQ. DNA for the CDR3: TGCGCCAGCAGCACTTGGGCGGGGGGGCAAACCAATGAGCAGTTCTTC. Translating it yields CASSTWAGGQTNEQFF.

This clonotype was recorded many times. The CDR3 nucleotides read TGTGCCAGCAGCAAGAAACAGGGCGCTGGTTCACCCCTCCACTTT. Translating gives CASSKKQGAGSPLHF. The J gene is TRBJ1-6, the V gene TRBV7-9; tentatively, D is TRBD1 (6 bases). V lost 5 bases and J 9 bases, leaving 17 bases between the germline ends. The CDR3 has 15 residues. CDR1 SEHNR and CDR2 FQNEAQ come from the germline V gene (reference sequence). The variable domain in full, completed from reference TRBV7-9 and TRBJ1-6, reads DTGVSQNPRHKITKRGQNVTFRCDPISEHNRLYWYRQTLGQGPEFLTYFQNEAQLEKSRLLSDRFSAERPKGSFSTLEIQRTEQGDSAMYLCASSKKQGAGSPLHFGNGTRLTVT.

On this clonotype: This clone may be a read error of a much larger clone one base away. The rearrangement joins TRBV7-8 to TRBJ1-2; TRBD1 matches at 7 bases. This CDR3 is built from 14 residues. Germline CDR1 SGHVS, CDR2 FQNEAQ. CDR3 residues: CAISQRQGRDGYTF. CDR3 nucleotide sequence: TGTGCCATCAGCCAGAGACAGGGTCGGGATGGCTACACCTTC.

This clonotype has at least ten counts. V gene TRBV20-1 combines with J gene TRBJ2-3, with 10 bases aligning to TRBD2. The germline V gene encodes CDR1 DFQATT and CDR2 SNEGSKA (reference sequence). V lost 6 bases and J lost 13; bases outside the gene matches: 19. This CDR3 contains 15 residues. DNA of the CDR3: TGCAGTGCCGAGCGGGGGGGGGCGCGGATCGGGGTTGAGTATTTT. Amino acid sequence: CSAERGGARIGVEYF.

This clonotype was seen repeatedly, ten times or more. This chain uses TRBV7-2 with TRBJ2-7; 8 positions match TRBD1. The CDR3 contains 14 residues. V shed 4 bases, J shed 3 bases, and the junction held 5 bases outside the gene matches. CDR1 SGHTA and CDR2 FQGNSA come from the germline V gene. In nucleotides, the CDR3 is TGTGCCAGCAGCTCGGGACAGGCCTTCTACGAGCAGTACTTC. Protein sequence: CASSSGQAFYEQYF.

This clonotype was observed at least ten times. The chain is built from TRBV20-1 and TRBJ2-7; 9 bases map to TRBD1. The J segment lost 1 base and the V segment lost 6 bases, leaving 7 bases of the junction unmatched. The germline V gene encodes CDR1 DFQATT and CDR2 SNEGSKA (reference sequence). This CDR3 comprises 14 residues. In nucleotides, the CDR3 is TGCAGTGCAGTACCGGGACAGGGTTCCTACGAGCAGTACTTC. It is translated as CSAVPGQGSYEQYF.

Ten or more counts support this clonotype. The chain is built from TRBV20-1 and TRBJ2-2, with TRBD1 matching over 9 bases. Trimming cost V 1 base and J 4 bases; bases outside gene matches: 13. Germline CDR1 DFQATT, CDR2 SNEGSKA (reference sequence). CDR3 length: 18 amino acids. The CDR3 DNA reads TGCAGTGCTAGAGCCCCCACAGGGGGCGCGATTAGCACCGGGGAGCTGTTTTTT. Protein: CSARAPTGGAISTGELFF.